This T cell receptor (beta chain) was obtained from a study of blood T cell repertoires in COVID-19. Study summary: Samples taken during acute and convalescent COVID-19 were collected in the United States, Italy and Spain. The cDNA or gDNA used as material had been derived from T cells, B-cell-depleted T cells, or PBMCs.

It was during active infection that Seattle patients were enrolled and then longitudinally followed. As originally analysed: The authors estimated nucleated cell counts from reference gene primer amplification. The protocol was immunoSEQ multiplex PCR, while the TCRdb copy is restricted to in-frame clones and leaves out a portion. V, J and clone size are those of that table, while D and trimming were read from the DNA. Among almost 350,000 clones listed, roughly nine tenths were seen once. The germline V and J ends were trimmed by 7 bases and 3 bases, with 18 bases remaining between them. From germline, CDR1 is SNHLY and CDR2 FYNNEI. The CDR3 spans 15 residues.

This chain links TRBV2 with TRBJ1-1, with D unresolved. Sequencing was done on a sample of peripheral blood. This clonotype was sampled from a woman aged 55 to 70 with COVID-19, enrolled during active disease. This CDR3 reads CASTPSPGRDTEAFF. The DNA of the CDR3 is TGTGCCAGCACCCCAAGCCCCGGGCGGGACACTGAAGCTTTCTTT.